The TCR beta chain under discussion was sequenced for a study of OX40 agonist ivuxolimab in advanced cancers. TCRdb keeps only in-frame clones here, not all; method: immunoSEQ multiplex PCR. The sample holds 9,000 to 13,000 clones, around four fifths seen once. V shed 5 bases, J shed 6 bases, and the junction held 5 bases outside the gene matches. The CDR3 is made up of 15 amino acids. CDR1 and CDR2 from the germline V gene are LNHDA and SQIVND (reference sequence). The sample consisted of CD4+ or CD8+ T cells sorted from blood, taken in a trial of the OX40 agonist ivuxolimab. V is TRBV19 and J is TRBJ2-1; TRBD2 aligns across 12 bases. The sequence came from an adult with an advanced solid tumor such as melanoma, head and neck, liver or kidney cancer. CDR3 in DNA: TGTGCCAGTAGTCCCCTAGCGGGAGGGCCCAATGAGCAGTTCTTC. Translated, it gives CASSPLAGGPNEQFF.